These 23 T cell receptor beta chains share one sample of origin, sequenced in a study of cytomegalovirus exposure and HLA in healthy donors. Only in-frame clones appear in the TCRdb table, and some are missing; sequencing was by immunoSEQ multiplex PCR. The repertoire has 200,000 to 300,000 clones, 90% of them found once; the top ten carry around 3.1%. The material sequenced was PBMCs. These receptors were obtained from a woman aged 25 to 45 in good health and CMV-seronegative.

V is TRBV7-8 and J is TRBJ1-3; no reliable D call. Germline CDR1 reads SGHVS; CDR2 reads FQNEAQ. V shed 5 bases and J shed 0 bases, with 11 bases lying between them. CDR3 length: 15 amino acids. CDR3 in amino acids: CASSGISLSGNTIYF. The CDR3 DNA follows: TGTGCCAGCAGCGGGATTTCCCTCTCTGGAAACACCATATATTTT.

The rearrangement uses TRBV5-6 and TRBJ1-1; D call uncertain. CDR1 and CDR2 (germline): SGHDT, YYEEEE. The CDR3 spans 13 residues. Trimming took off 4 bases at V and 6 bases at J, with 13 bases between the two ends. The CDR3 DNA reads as TGTGCCAGCAGCCCCCGTGGCCTCCCTGAAGCTTTCTTT. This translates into CASSPRGLPEAFF.

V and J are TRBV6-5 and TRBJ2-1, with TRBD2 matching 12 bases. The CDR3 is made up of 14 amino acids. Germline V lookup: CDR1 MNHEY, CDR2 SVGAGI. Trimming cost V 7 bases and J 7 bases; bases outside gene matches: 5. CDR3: CASIPSGRGNEQFF. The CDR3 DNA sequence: TGTGCCAGCATACCTAGCGGGAGGGGGAATGAGCAGTTCTTC.

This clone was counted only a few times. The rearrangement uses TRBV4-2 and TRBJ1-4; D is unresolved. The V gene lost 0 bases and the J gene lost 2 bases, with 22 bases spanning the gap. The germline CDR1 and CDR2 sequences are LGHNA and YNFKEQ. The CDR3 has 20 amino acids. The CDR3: CASSQELLSGKLVTNEKLFF. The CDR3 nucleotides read TGTGCCAGCAGCCAAGAATTACTGTCGGGGAAATTGGTTACTAATGAAAAACTGTTTTTT.

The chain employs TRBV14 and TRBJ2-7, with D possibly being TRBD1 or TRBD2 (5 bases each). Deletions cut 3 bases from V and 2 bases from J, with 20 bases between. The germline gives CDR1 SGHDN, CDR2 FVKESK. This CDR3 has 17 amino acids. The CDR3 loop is CASSHLGWPGPAYEQYF. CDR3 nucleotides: TGTGCCAGCAGCCACCTTGGATGGCCGGGGCCAGCCTACGAGCAGTACTTC. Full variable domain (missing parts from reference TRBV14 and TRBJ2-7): EAGVTQFPSHSVIEKGQTVTLRCDPISGHDNLYWYRRVMGKEIKFLLHFVKESKQDESGMPNNRFLAERTGGTYSTLKVQPAELEDSGVYFCASSHLGWPGPAYEQYFGPGTRLTVT.

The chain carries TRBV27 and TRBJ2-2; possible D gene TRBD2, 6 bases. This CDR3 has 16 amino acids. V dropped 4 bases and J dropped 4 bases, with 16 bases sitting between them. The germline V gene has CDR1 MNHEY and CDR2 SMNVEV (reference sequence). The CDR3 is CASSSPLWTTTGELFF. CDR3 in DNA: TGTGCCAGCAGTTCACCCCTTTGGACTACCACCGGGGAGCTGTTTTTT.

CDR3 sequence reads: CASSIDTGGEQYF. CDR3 nucleotides: TGTGCCAGTAGTATAGATACCGGTGGCGAGCAGTACTTC. This chain links TRBV19 with TRBJ2-7; no clear D gene. The CDR3 length is 13 residues. The V gene lost 0 bases and the J gene lost 6 bases, with 9 bases spanning the gap. Germline CDR1 is LNHDA and CDR2 is SQIVND (reference sequence).

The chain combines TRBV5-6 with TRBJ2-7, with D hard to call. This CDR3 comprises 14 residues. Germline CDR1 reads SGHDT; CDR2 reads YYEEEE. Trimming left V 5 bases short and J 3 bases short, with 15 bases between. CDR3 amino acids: CASSPKVVVYEQYF. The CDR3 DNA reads TGTGCCAGCAGTCCGAAGGTTGTGGTCTACGAGCAGTACTTC.

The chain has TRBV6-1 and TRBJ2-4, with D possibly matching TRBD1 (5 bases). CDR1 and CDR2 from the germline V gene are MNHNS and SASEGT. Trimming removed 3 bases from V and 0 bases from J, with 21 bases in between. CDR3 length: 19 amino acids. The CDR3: CASSDPDLLGVIAKNIQYF. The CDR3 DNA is TGTGCCAGCAGTGATCCGGACCTCTTAGGGGTGATAGCCAAAAACATTCAGTACTTC.

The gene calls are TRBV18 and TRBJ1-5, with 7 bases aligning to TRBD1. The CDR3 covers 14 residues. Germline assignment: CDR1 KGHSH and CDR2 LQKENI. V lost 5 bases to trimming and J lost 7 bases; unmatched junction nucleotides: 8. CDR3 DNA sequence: TGTGCCAGCTCAATCGACAGGGTGCGGCAGCCCCAGCATTTT. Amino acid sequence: CASSIDRVRQPQHF.

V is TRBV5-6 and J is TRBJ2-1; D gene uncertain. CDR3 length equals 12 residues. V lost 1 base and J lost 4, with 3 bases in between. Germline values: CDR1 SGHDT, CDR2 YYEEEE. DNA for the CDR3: TGTGCCAGCAGCTTGTTATACAATGAGCAGTTCTTC. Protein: CASSLLYNEQFF.

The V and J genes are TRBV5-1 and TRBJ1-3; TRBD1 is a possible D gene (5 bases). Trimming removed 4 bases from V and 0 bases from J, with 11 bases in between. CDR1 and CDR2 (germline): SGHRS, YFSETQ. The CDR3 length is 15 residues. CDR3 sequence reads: CASSASGASGNTIYF. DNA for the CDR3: TGCGCCAGCAGCGCCAGTGGGGCCTCTGGAAACACCATATATTTT.

In nucleotides, the CDR3 is TGCAGTGCAATCCCCTACAATGAGCAGTTCTTC. This encodes CSAIPYNEQFF. The gene calls are TRBV20-1 and TRBJ2-1, with unresolved D. CDR3 length: 11 amino acids. Germline V gene sequence: CDR1 DFQATT, CDR2 SNEGSKA (reference sequence). V was cut by 6 bases and J by 2 bases, with 5 bases left in between.

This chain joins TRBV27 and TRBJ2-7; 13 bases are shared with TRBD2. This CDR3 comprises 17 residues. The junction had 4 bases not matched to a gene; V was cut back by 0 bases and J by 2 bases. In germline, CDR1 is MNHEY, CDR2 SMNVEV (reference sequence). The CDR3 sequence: CASSLSRGLAGTYEQYF. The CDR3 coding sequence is TGTGCCAGCAGTTTATCGCGGGGACTAGCGGGAACCTACGAGCAGTACTTC.

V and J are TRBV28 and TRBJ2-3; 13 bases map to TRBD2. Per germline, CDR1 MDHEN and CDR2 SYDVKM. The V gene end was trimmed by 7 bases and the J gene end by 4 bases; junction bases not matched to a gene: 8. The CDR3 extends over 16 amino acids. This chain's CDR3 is CASTVTSGRFADTQYF. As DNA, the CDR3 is TGTGCCAGCACCGTGACTAGCGGGAGGTTTGCAGATACGCAGTATTTT. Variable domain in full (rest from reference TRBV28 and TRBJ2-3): DVKVTQSSRYLVKRTGEKVFLECVQDMDHENMFWYRQDPGLGLRLIYFSYDVKMKEKGDIPEGYSVSREKKERFSLILESASTNQTSMYLCASTVTSGRFADTQYFGPGTRLTVL.

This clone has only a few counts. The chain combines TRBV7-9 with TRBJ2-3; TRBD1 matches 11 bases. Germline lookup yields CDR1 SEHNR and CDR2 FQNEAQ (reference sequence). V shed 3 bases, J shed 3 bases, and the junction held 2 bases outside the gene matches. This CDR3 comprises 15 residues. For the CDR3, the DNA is TGTGCCAGCAGCTTCGGACAGGGGGCTACAGATACGCAGTATTTT. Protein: CASSFGQGATDTQYF. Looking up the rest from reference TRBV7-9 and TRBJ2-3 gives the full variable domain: DTGVSQNPRHKITKRGQNVTFRCDPISEHNRLYWYRQTLGQGPEFLTYFQNEAQLEKSRLLSDRFSAERPKGSFSTLEIQRTEQGDSAMYLCASSFGQGATDTQYFGPGTRLTVL.

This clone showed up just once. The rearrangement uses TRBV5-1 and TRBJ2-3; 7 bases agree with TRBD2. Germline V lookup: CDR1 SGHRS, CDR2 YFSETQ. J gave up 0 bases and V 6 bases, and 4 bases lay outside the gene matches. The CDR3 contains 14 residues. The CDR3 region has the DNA TGCGCCAGCAAGGTGGGGGGGAGCACAGATACGCAGTATTTT. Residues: CASKVGGSTDTQYF.

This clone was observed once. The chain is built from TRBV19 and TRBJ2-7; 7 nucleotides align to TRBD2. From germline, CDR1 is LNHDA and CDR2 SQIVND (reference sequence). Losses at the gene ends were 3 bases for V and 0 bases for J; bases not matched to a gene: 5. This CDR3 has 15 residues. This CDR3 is CASSMGLAASYEQYF. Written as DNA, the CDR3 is TGTGCCAGTAGTATGGGGCTAGCGGCCTCCTACGAGCAGTACTTC.

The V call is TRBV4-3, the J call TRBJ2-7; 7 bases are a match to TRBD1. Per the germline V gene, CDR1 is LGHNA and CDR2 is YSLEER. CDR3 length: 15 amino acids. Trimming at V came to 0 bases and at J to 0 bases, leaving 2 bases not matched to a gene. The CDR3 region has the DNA TGCGCCAGCAGCCAAGAATGGGACAGCTCCTACGAGCAGTACTTC. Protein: CASSQEWDSSYEQYF.

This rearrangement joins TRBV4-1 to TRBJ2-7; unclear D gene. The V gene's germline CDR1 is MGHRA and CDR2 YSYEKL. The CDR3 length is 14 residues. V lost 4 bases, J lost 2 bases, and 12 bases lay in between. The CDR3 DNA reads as TGCGCCAGCAGCCGGACGCTTACAGCCTACGAGCAGTACTTC. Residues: CASSRTLTAYEQYF.

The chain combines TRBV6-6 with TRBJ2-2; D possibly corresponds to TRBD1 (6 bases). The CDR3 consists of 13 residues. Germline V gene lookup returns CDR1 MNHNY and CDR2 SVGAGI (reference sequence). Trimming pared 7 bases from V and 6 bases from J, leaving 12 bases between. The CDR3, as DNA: TGTGCCAGCAAGGGGACATCCGCCGGGGAGCTGTTTTTT. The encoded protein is CASKGTSAGELFF.

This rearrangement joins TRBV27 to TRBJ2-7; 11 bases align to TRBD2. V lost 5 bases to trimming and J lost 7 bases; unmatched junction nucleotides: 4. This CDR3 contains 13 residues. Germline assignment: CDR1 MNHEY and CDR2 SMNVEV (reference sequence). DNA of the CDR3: TGTGCCAGCAGTCGGCTAGCGGGGGGAGAGCAGTACTTC. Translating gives CASSRLAGGEQYF.

The CDR3 DNA sequence: TGCGCCAGCAGCCCCCAATCCGACAGCCTTACCTACGAGCAGTACTTC. The encoded protein is CASSPQSDSLTYEQYF. This rearrangement joins TRBV5-1 to TRBJ2-7, with D tentatively TRBD1 (5 bases). The germline CDR1 and CDR2 sequences are SGHRS and YFSETQ. Trimming removed 4 bases at V and 2 bases at J, with 19 bases between. This CDR3 has 16 residues.